One and the same sample provided the 6 T cell receptor beta chains below, sequenced in a study of shared clonotypes between healthy human individuals. This table comes from immunoSEQ multiplex PCR, and its TCRdb copy is limited to in-frame clones, with some not included. The sample consists of about 2.3 million clones, just over 90% of them appearing once. The sample was naive CD4+ T cells from PBMCs. Subset meaning: CD45RA+ positively selected. The receptor set was obtained from a man aged 18 to 35 in good health. Some clones in this sample may be carry-over from other donors' samples.

Regarding this clone: The sample holds other DNA sequences that translate to the same CDR3. J is TRBJ1-3 and V is TRBV9; D not resolved. V was trimmed by 1 base and J by 1 base, leaving 3 bases between them. The CDR3 length is 13 residues. Germline loops: CDR1 SGDLS, CDR2 YYNGEE. The CDR3 DNA is TGTGCCAGCAGCGTACCATCTGGAAACACCATATATTTT. Residues: CASSVPSGNTIYF.

The chain is built from TRBV5-8 and TRBJ2-5, with D unresolved. V was trimmed by 8 bases and J by 2 bases, leaving 10 bases between them. This CDR3 is 12 amino acids long. Per germline, CDR1 SGHTS and CDR2 YDEGEE. In DNA form, the CDR3 reads TGTGCCAGTAACGCACAGCAAGAGACCCAGTACTTC. Translation: CASNAQQETQYF.

The rearrangement joins TRBV29-1 to TRBJ1-6, with 7 bases fitting TRBD1. This CDR3 is 13 amino acids long. J gave up 8 bases and V 5 bases, and 6 bases lay outside the gene matches. Germline V gene lookup returns CDR1 SQVTM and CDR2 ANQGSEA. CDR3 bases: TGCAGCGTTTCCCAGGGGGAAGATTCACCCCTCCACTTT. Its protein is CSVSQGEDSPLHF.

This clone occurred once. At the DNA level, this CDR3 is encoded by other sequences in the same sample as well. V usage is TRBV18 and J usage is TRBJ2-3; tentative D call: TRBD2 (6 bases). The V gene lost 2 bases and the J gene lost 6 bases, with 9 bases spanning the gap. The CDR3 spans 13 residues. Germline V gene sequence: CDR1 KGHSH, CDR2 LQKENI. The CDR3 loop is CASSPGGSDTQYF. The DNA for the CDR3 is TGTGCCAGCTCACCAGGGGGGTCCGATACGCAGTATTTT.

The CDR3, as DNA: TGTGCCAGCAGCGGAACGTGGACTGAAGCTTTCTTT. Translating gives CASSGTWTEAFF. The genes are TRBV11-1 and TRBJ1-1; D is unclear. In germline, CDR1 is SGHAT, CDR2 FQDESV (reference sequence). This CDR3 is built from 12 residues. V lost 5 bases and J 5 bases, leaving 9 bases between the germline ends.

The chain has TRBV5-1 and TRBJ1-2; D remains unclear. The CDR3 runs 15 residues. Trimming removed 2 bases from V and 4 bases from J, with 15 bases in between. The germline V gene has CDR1 SGHRS and CDR2 YFSETQ. The CDR3 loop reads CASSFQGPMGYGYTF. CDR3 coding DNA: TGCGCCAGCAGCTTTCAAGGGCCAATGGGCTATGGCTACACCTTC. Drawing the rest from reference TRBV5-1 and TRBJ1-2, the complete variable domain is KAGVTQTPRYLIKTRGQQVTLSCSPISGHRSVSWYQQTPGQGLQFLFEYFSETQRNKGNFPGRFSGRQFSNSRSEMNVSTLELGDSALYLCASSFQGPMGYGYTFGSGTRLTVV.